These 10 T cell receptor beta chains were all obtained from the same sample, sequenced in a study of blood T cell repertoires in COVID-19. The method was immunoSEQ multiplex PCR; TCRdb's version includes in-frame clones alone and lacks a portion of them. The sample lists about 310,000 clones, roughly 84% occurring once. The sample taken for sequencing was peripheral blood. These receptor sequences come from a man in his forties or fifties with active or convalescent COVID-19.

The chain has TRBV5-1 and TRBJ2-3; 7 bases agree with TRBD2. The germline V gene has CDR1 SGHRS and CDR2 YFSETQ. This CDR3 is built from 14 residues. V lost 2 bases and J lost 6; bases outside the gene matches: 6. In DNA form, the CDR3 reads TGCGCCAGCAGCTTAGGGCGGGAGCGGGATACGCAGTATTTT. The encoded protein is CASSLGRERDTQYF.

This clone was seen a single time. The rearrangement joins TRBV5-4 to TRBJ2-2, with D maybe TRBD1 (5 bases). CDR3 length equals 14 residues. Germline-derived CDR1 and CDR2 are SGHNT and YYREEE (reference sequence). Trimming took off 4 bases at V and 3 bases at J, with 10 bases between the two ends. CDR3 DNA: TGTGCCAGCAGCCCCGACAGTCACACCGGGGAGCTGTTTTTT. Its protein is CASSPDSHTGELFF.

The rearrangement uses TRBV6-5 and TRBJ1-1; D unclear. The V gene lost 0 bases and the J gene lost 2 bases, with 7 bases spanning the gap. Germline V CDR1 and CDR2: MNHEY, SVGAGI. This CDR3 has 14 amino acids. CDR3 DNA sequence: TGTGCCAGCAGTTACTCGAACAGCAACACTGAAGCTTTCTTT. This codes for CASSYSNSNTEAFF.

The genes are TRBV18 and TRBJ1-4; 8 bases match TRBD1. J lost 7 bases, V lost 4 bases, and 8 bases had no gene match. CDR3 length: 15 amino acids. CDR1 is KGHSH, CDR2 LQKENI, per germline. This CDR3 reads CASSLRQGLGEKLFF. The CDR3 bases are TGTGCCAGCTCACTAAGACAGGGGCTTGGTGAAAAACTGTTTTTT.

This clone was counted between two and nine times. This chain uses TRBV4-1 with TRBJ1-2; TRBD1 matches 9 bases. The CDR3 is 16 amino acids. Germline-derived CDR1 and CDR2 are MGHRA and YSYEKL. With 0 bases clipped from V and 1 base from J, the junction kept 3 bases outside the gene matches. The CDR3 DNA sequence: TGCGCCAGCAGCCAAGACGACAGGGGGAATAACTATGGCTACACCTTC. Its protein is CASSQDDRGNNYGYTF.

This clone was counted only a few times. The rearrangement uses TRBV2 and TRBJ2-1; possibly TRBD2 for D (6 bases). This CDR3 spans 15 amino acids. Trimming took off 8 bases at V and 1 base at J, with 15 bases between the two ends. Germline lookup yields CDR1 SNHLY and CDR2 FYNNEI. CDR3 sequence: CASSVGTASYNEQFF. The DNA for the CDR3 is TGTGCCAGCTCAGTCGGGACTGCTTCCTACAATGAGCAGTTCTTC.

V and J are TRBV18 and TRBJ1-4; D not resolved. The CDR3 is made up of 14 amino acids. Germline V lookup: CDR1 KGHSH, CDR2 LQKENI. V was clipped by 2 bases and J by 3 bases, with 7 bases between them. CDR3 coding DNA: TGTGCCAGCTCACCATCCGGTTCTAATGAAAAACTGTTTTTT. Translating it yields CASSPSGSNEKLFF.

For this clone: The identical CDR3 is also encoded by other nucleotide sequences in the sample. In DNA form, the CDR3 reads TGTGCCATCAGTACCGGACAGACTTACAATGAGCAGTTCTTC. Translated: CAISTGQTYNEQFF. This sequence joins TRBV10-3 and TRBJ2-1; possible D gene TRBD1, 6 bases. This CDR3 is 14 amino acids long. V shed 5 bases and J shed 4 bases, with 12 bases lying between them. CDR1 and CDR2 from the germline V gene are ENHRY and SYGVKD.

This clone appeared a single time. The chain joins TRBV2 to TRBJ1-2, with D perhaps TRBD1 (5 bases). The CDR3 extends over 15 amino acids. Trimming took off 7 bases at V and 5 bases at J, with 20 bases between the two ends. The germline gives CDR1 SNHLY, CDR2 FYNNEI. The CDR3 DNA reads as TGTGCCAGCAAAAACAGGAATTTGGGGGGTTATGGCTACACCTTC. Translated: CASKNRNLGGYGYTF.

The chain employs TRBV6-1 and TRBJ1-1, with 7 bases lining up with TRBD1. The CDR3 consists of 14 residues. Per the germline V gene, CDR1 is MNHNS and CDR2 is SASEGT. The J segment lost 1 base and the V segment lost 2 bases, leaving 1 base of the junction unmatched. CDR3 nucleotides: TGTGCCAGCAGTGAAAGGACAGGGAACACTGAAGCTTTCTTT. Its protein product is CASSERTGNTEAFF.